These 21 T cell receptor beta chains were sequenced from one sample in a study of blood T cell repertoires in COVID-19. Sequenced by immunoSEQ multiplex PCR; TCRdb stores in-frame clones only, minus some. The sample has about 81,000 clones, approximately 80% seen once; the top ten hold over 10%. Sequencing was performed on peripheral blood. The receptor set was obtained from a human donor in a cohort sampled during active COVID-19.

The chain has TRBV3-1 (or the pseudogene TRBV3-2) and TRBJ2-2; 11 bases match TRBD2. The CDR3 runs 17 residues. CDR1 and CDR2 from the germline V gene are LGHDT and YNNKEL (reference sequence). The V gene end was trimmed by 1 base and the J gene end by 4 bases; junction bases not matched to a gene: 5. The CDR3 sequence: CASSQGFSGGATGELFF. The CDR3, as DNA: TGTGCCAGCAGCCAAGGGTTTAGCGGGGGGGCCACCGGGGAGCTGTTTTTT.

The DNA of the CDR3 is TGTGCCAGCAGCCAAACAGGGGTTCAGCCCCAGCATTTT. It translates to CASSQTGVQPQHF. The rearrangement links TRBV14 to TRBJ1-5, with TRBD1 matching over 7 bases. The length of the CDR3 is 13 residues. Germline loops: CDR1 SGHDN, CDR2 FVKESK. The junction had 1 base not matched to a gene; V was cut back by 2 bases and J by 6 bases. Filled out from reference TRBV14 and TRBJ1-5, the complete variable domain reads EAGVTQFPSHSVIEKGQTVTLRCDPISGHDNLYWYRRVMGKEIKFLLHFVKESKQDESGMPNNRFLAERTGGTYSTLKVQPAELEDSGVYFCASSQTGVQPQHFGDGTRLSIL.

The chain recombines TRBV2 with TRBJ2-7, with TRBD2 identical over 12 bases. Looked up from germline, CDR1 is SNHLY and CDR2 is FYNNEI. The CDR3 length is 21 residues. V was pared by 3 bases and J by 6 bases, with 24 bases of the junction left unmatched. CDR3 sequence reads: CASSDGARVRASGGEKGEQYF. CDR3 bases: TGTGCCAGCAGTGATGGGGCTAGGGTTAGGGCTAGCGGGGGGGAAAAGGGCGAGCAGTACTTC.

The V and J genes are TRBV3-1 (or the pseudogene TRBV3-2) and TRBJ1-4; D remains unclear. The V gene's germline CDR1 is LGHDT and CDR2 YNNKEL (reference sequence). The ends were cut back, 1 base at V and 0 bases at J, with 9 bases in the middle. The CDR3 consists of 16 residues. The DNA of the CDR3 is TGTGCCAGCAGCCAAGGGGCGGGTACAACTAATGAAAAACTGTTTTTT. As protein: CASSQGAGTTNEKLFF.

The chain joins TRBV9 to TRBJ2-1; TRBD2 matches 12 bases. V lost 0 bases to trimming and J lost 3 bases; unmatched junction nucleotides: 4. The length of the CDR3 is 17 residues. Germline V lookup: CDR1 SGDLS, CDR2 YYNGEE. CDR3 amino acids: CASSVAWTSGDYNEQFF. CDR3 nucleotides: TGTGCCAGCAGCGTAGCCTGGACTAGCGGGGACTACAATGAGCAGTTCTTC.

CDR3 sequence reads: CSARDLNEQFF. CDR3 sequence (DNA): TGCAGTGCTAGAGATCTTAATGAGCAGTTCTTC. The chain links TRBV20-1 to TRBJ2-1; D gene unclear. Deletions cut 0 bases from V and 7 bases from J, with 4 bases between. The CDR3 is made up of 11 amino acids. CDR1 DFQATT and CDR2 SNEGSKA come from the germline V gene (reference sequence).

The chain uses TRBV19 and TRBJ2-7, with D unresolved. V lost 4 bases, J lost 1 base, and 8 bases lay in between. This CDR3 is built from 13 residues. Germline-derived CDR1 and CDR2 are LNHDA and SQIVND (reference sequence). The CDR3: CASSTPLSYEQYF. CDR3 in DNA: TGTGCCAGTAGTACCCCCCTGTCCTACGAGCAGTACTTC. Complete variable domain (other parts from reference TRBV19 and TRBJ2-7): DGGITQSPKYLFRKEGQNVTLSCEQNLNHDAMYWYRQDPGQGLRLIYYSQIVNDFQKGDIAEGYSVSREKKESFPLTVTSAQKNPTAFYLCASSTPLSYEQYFGPGTRLTVT.

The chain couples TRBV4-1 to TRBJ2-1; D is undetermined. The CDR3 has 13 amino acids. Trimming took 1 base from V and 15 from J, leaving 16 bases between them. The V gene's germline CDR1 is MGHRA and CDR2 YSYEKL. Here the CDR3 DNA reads TGCGCCAGCAGCCAAGCCACGTTGTCGATAGCGTTCTTC. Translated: CASSQATLSIAFF.

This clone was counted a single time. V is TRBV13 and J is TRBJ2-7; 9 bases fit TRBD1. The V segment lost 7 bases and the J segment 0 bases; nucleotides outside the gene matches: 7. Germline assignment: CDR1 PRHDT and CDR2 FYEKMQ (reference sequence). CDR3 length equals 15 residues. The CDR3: CASTKGQGLSYEQYF. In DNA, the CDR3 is TGTGCCAGCACCAAGGGACAGGGACTCTCCTACGAGCAGTACTTC.

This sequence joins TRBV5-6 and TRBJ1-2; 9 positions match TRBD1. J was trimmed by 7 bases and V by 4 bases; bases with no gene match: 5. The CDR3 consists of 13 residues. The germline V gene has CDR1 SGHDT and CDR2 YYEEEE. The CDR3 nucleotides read TGTGCCAGCAGCCGGACAGGGGTTATTGGCTACACCTTC. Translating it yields CASSRTGVIGYTF.

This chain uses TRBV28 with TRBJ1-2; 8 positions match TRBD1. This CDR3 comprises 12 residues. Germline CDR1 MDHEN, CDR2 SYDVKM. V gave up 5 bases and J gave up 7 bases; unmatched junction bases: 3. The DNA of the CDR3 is TGTGCCAGCAGTCAGGGGGCTGGTGGCTACACCTTC. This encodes CASSQGAGGYTF.

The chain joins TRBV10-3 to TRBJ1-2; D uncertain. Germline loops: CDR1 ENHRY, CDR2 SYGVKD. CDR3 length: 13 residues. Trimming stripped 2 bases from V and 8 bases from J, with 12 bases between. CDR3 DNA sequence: TGTGCCATCAGTGAGAGTAACTTGTTAGGCTACACCTTC. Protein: CAISESNLLGYTF.

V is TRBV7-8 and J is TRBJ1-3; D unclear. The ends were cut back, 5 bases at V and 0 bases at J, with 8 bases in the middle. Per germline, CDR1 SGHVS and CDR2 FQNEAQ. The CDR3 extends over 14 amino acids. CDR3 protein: CASSPGFSGNTIYF. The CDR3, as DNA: TGTGCCAGCAGCCCAGGCTTCTCTGGAAACACCATATATTTT.

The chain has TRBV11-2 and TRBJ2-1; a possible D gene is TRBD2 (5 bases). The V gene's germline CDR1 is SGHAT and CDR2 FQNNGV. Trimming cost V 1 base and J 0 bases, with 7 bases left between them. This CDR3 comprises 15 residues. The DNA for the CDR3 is TGTGCCAGCAGCTTAGCGGGATTCTCCTACAATGAGCAGTTCTTC. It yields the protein CASSLAGFSYNEQFF.

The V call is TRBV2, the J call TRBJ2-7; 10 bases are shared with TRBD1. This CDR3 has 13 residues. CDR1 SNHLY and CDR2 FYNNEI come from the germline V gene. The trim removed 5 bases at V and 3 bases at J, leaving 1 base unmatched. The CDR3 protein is CASSRTGGYEQYF. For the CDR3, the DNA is TGTGCCAGCAGTCGGACAGGGGGCTACGAGCAGTACTTC.

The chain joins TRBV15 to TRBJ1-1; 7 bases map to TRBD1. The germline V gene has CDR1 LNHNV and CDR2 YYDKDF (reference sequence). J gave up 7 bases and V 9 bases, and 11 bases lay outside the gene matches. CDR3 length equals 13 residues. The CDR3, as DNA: TGTGCCACGACAGGGTTAGTCTCTTATGAAGCTTTCTTT. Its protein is CATTGLVSYEAFF.

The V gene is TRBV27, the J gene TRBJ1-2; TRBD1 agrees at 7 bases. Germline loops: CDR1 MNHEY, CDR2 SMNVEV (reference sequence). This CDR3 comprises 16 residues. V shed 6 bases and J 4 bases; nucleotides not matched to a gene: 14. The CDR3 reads CASRKDRNINFYGYTF. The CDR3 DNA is TGTGCCAGCAGAAAGGACAGGAATATCAACTTCTATGGCTACACCTTC.

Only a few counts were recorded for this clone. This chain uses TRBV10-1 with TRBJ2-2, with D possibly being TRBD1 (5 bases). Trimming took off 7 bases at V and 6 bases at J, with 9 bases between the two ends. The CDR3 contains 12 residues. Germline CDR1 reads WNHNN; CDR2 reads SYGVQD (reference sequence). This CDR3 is CASKGDAGELFF. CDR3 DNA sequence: TGCGCCAGCAAAGGGGATGCCGGGGAGCTGTTTTTT.

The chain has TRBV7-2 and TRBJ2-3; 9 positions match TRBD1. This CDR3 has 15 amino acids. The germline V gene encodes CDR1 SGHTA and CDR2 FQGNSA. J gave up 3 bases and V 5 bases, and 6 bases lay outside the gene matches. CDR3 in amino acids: CASSPRDRDTDTQYF. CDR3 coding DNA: TGTGCCAGCAGCCCCCGGGACAGGGATACAGATACGCAGTATTTT.

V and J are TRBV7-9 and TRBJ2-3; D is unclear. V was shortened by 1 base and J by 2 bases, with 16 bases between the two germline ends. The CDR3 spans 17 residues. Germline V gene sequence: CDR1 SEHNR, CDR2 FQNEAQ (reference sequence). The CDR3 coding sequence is TGTGCCAGCAGCTTAGGTTGGGCGCGAGTCCCCACAGATACGCAGTATTTT. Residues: CASSLGWARVPTDTQYF. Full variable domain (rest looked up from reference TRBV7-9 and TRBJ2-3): DTGVSQNPRHKITKRGQNVTFRCDPISEHNRLYWYRQTLGQGPEFLTYFQNEAQLEKSRLLSDRFSAERPKGSFSTLEIQRTEQGDSAMYLCASSLGWARVPTDTQYFGPGTRLTVL.

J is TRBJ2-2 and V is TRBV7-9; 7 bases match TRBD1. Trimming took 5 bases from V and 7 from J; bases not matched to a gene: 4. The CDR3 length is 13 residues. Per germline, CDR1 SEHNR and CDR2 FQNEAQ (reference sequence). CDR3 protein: CASSRTGVGELFF. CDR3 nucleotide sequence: TGTGCCAGCAGCCGCACAGGGGTCGGGGAGCTGTTTTTT.